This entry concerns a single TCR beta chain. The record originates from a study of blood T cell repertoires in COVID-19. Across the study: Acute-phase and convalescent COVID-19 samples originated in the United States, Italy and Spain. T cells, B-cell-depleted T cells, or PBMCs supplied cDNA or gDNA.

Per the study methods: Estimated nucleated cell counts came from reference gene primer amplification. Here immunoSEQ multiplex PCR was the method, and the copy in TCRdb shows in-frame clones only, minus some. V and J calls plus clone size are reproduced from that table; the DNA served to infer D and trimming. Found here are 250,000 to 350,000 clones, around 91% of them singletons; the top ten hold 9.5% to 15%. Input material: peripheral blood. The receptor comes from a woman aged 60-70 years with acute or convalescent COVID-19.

CDR3 DNA sequence: TGTGCCACCTCTACTAGGGGGAGATCCGAGTTGTCTGGAAACACCATATATTTT. Translation gives CATSTRGRSELSGNTIYF. The chain joins TRBV6-4 to TRBJ1-3; D perhaps matches TRBD1 (6 bases). Deletions cut 10 bases from V and 1 base from J, with 26 bases between. The CDR3 is 18 residues long. Germline-derived CDR1 and CDR2 are MRHNA and SNTAGT.